This T cell receptor (beta chain) was identified in a study of vaccination and CD4 T cells after COVID-19. Study-wide context: Two doses of either BNT162b2 or mRNA-1273 vaccine went to participants. Sampling after COVID took place at a median of around 110 days (range 35 to 161) following diagnosis. Post-vaccine sample collection happened at a median of 72 days after dose two, ranging 14 to 241.

With respect to this clonotype: Its antigen is currently unknown.

Sequencing of the DNA from cultured CD4+ T cells was carried out with the Oncomine TCR Beta short-read assay. TCRdb itself ran the PCR reads through MiXCR, one entry per CDR3 protein. The repertoire consists of roughly 7,500 distinct CDR3 sequences, with roughly half occurring once and the leading ten covering 15% to 25%. The CDR3 runs to 14 residues. After removal of 3 bases from V and 4 bases from J, the junction contained 2 bases not matched to a gene. The germline gives CDR1 SGHVS, CDR2 FQNEAQ. Stated treatment: approximately 9-day PBMC culture with coronavirus spike peptide pools or control peptides (ViraFEST assay).

The sequenced sample consisted of CD4+ T cells from blood, cultured in vitro. The V and J genes are TRBV7-8 and TRBJ1-5, with 8 bases fitting TRBD1. This receptor was identified in a human donor who had recovered from COVID-19. CDR3 region: CASSFQGANQPQHF. The CDR3 DNA is TGTGCCAGCAGCTTTCAGGGGGCGAATCAGCCCCAGCATTTT. The complete variable domain, with remaining parts taken from reference TRBV7-8 and TRBJ1-5, reads GAGVSQSPRYKVAKRGQDVALRCDPISGHVSLFWYQQALGQGPEFLTYFQNEAQLDKSGLPSDRFFAERPEGSVSTLKIQRTQQEDSAVYLCASSFQGANQPQHFGDGTRLSIL.